Listed below are T cell receptor beta chains from one sample, sequenced in a study of molecular identifiers for immune sequencing clone quantification. TCRdb processed the PCR reads anew with MiXCR; each CDR3 protein has one entry. The profile shows under 800,000 distinct CDR3 sequences, 25% of them singletons. The sequenced sample was naive CD8+ T cells from blood, with Jurkat cell RNA spiked in. The receptors derive from a human donor in good health. Some libraries in this study had Jurkat cell RNA spiked in. Both conserved end residues are part of each CDR3. A D gene is named only where the DNA matches it firmly. Some rows mark clone size as missing; the rest say once, few, many or name a class of expanded clone.

>TRBV9|TRBJ2-2|.|TRBD1
TGTGCCAGCAGCGGGGGACAGGCCGCGAACACCGGGGAGCTGTTTTTT
CASSGGQAANTGELFF
>TRBV9|TRBJ1-4|.|.
TGTGCCAGCAGCGTGGGAACTGTGGGATATGCAACTAATGAAAAACTGTTTTTT
CASSVGTVGYATNEKLFF
>TRBV6-2/TRBV6-3|TRBJ2-7|many|.
TGTGCCAGCAGTTACTACCGTGGGGCCTACGAGCAGTACTTC
CASSYYRGAYEQYF
>TRBV7-6|TRBJ1-1|many|.
TGTGCCAGCAGCTCTGACTTGGACACTGAAGCTTTCTTT
CASSSDLDTEAFF
>TRBV6-5|TRBJ2-7|few|.
TGTGCCAGCAGTCGGCAGATTAACTACGAGCAGTACTTC
CASSRQINYEQYF
>TRBV9|TRBJ2-1|few|TRBD2
TGTGCCAGCAGCATCAGCGGGATCTACAATGAGCAGTTCTTC
CASSISGIYNEQFF
>TRBV15|TRBJ2-3|many|.
TGTGCCACCAGCAGTACCCTTTCTCCCACAGATACGCAGTATTTT
CATSSTLSPTDTQYF
>TRBV9|TRBJ1-1|.|TRBD1
TGTGCCAGCAGCGCCCACAGGGGACCGACTGAAGCTTTCTTT
CASSAHRGPTEAFF
>TRBV30|TRBJ2-5|few|.
TGTGCCTGGTCCCAAGAGACCCGGTACTTC
CAWSQETRYF
>TRBV25-1|TRBJ2-7|many|TRBD2
TGTGCCAGCAGTGAATATCGGGAGGGGTTGGACGAGCAGTACTTC
CASSEYREGLDEQYF
>TRBV6-6|TRBJ2-7|.|.
TGTGCCAGCAGTTACGATACAGGTACTTACGAGCAGTACTTC
CASSYDTGTYEQYF
>TRBV28|TRBJ2-3|many|.
TGTGCCAGCAGATATGGGACAGATACGCAGTATTTT
CASRYGTDTQYF
>TRBV2|TRBJ2-3|.|.
TGTGCCCGCAGTGCGTCAAGGGACGCCAACACAGATACGCAGTATTTT
CARSASRDANTDTQYF
>TRBV7-9|TRBJ2-7|.|.
TGTGCCAGCAGCCCTGACCAGCGCTCCTACGCGCAGTACTTC
CASSPDQRSYAQYF
>TRBV27|TRBJ2-3|many|.
TGTGCCAGCAGTTTGGATGCGTACACAGATACGCAGTATTTT
CASSLDAYTDTQYF
>TRBV9|TRBJ2-3|many|.
TGTGCCAGCAGCCCAAAAATGGACTCGCCGAACACAGATACGCAGTATTTT
CASSPKMDSPNTDTQYF
>TRBV7-6|TRBJ2-7|many|.
TGTGCCAGCAGCTCGGCGGGCGGAAGATTCGGAGAGCAGTACTTC
CASSSAGGRFGEQYF